Described below is a single TCR beta chain sequence and its context. The entry originates in a study of blood T cell repertoires in COVID-19. At the level of the study: From T cells, B-cell-depleted T cells, or PBMCs came the material, which was cDNA or gDNA.

Study members were between 18 and 89 years old and lived in some 26 US regions. In the original processing: Cell counts per sample came from amplifying reference gene primers. Data came from immunoSEQ multiplex PCR; TCRdb stores just in-frame clones and leaves some out. Clonal size and the V and J genes are those of that table, whereas D and trimming came from the DNA. The data contain approximately 190,000 clones, roughly 84% of them singletons. This CDR3 is 13 amino acids long. Trimming took 0 bases from V and 6 from J, leaving 7 bases between them. The germline V gene encodes CDR1 SGHRS and CDR2 YFSETQ.

This rearrangement joins TRBV5-1 to TRBJ2-1; D possibly corresponds to TRBD2 (6 bases). The receptor was derived from a woman in her twenties or thirties who had been exposed to COVID-19. Sequencing used PBMCs or T cells enriched from blood (not recorded which). This chain's CDR3 is CASSLVRGNEQFF. The CDR3 DNA reads TGCGCCAGCAGCTTGGTGCGGGGCAATGAGCAGTTCTTC.